The clone carrying this T cell receptor (beta chain) was observed once. The repertoire was sequenced with immunoSEQ multiplex PCR; TCRdb's copy has only in-frame clones and lacks some. The sample shows 240,000 or so clones, 60% to 75% of them seen only once. These data originate in a study of blood T cell repertoires in COVID-19. As for the study in general: Whether acute or convalescent, the COVID-19 samples came from the United States, Italy and Spain.

The specimen sequenced was peripheral blood. The source of this sequence is a woman older than 75 with acute or convalescent COVID-19.

The CDR3, as DNA: TGTGCCAGCAGTGGCGGGGGCGACTCCTACAATGAGCAGTTCTTC. It specifies CASSGGGDSYNEQFF. V and J are TRBV2 and TRBJ2-1, with D possibly TRBD2 on 7 matching bases. This CDR3 is 15 amino acids long. The V end was cut by 4 bases, the J end by 0 bases, with 10 bases between. Germline values: CDR1 SNHLY, CDR2 FYNNEI. The whole variable domain, remainder taken from reference TRBV2 and TRBJ2-1, is EPEVTQTPSHQVTQMGQEVILRCVPISNHLYFYWYRQILGQKVEFLVSFYNNEISEKSEIFDDQFSVERPDGSNFTLKIRSTKLEDSAMYFCASSGGGDSYNEQFFGPGTRLTVL.